Below are 15 T cell receptor beta chains sequenced from a single sample in a study of CXCR3-negative and CXCR3-positive naive CD8 T cells (dated by TCRdb to the late 2010s). Reads for this sample came from a NextSeq 550. The Human TCR Profiling Kit (MiLaboratory) was used to prepare UMI-labeled 5' RACE TRB cDNA libraries. Following reprocessing of the reads by TCRdb, the data hold one row per CDR3 protein sequence and no DNA is available. The sample table includes some 120,000 distinct CDR3 sequences. Together, the top ten hold around 0.38% of the sample. Findings and caveats that apply to the study as a whole: Compared with CXCR3-negative naive cells, CXCR3-positive naive cells had TRB CDR3s with higher hydrophobicity (lower Kidera factor 4), lower energy, and higher strength and volume indices.

Their antigens remain unidentified. Sequencing input: naive CXCR3+ CD8+ T cells from blood. The label giving this sample's cell subset or site can be read as: CD45RO-CCR7+CD27+CD95- naive CD8+ T cells expressing CXCR3 (TNR3+). Every receptor here comes from a human donor in good health. Some clones in this sample may be carry-over from other donors' samples.

The chain links TRBV15 to TRBJ2-1; TCRdb gives TRBD1 as the D gene, but with no DNA this cannot be confirmed. The CDR3 has 16 amino acids. CDR1 LNHNV and CDR2 YYDKDF come from the germline V gene (reference sequence). Here the CDR3 reads CATSGVGDIGISEQFF.

This chain links TRBV12-5 with TRBJ2-1; TCRdb names TRBD1, which stays unverified in the absence of DNA. There are 16 residues in the CDR3. CDR1 is LGHNT and CDR2 is FRNRAP in the germline V gene. CDR3 loop: CASGGQGRGQYNEQFF. The variable domain in full, completed from reference TRBV12-5 and TRBJ2-1, reads DARVTQTPRHKVTEMGQEVTMRCQPILGHNTVFWYRQTMMQGLELLAYFRNRAPLDDSGMPKDRFSAEMPDATLATLKIQPSEPRDSAVYFCASGGQGRGQYNEQFFGPGTRLTVL.

The V call is TRBV6-6, the J call TRBJ2-7; the D call from TCRdb, TRBD1, cannot be confirmed without DNA. Germline assignment: CDR1 MNHNY and CDR2 SVGAGI (reference sequence). This CDR3 is 15 amino acids long. The CDR3 protein is CASSYDRVSDYEQYF.

V is TRBV7-8 and J is TRBJ2-7; TCRdb gives TRBD2 as the D gene, but with no DNA this cannot be confirmed. This CDR3 is built from 12 residues. The V gene's germline CDR1 is SGHVS and CDR2 FQNEAQ. The CDR3: CSTGGPFYEQYF.

The V and J genes are TRBV2 and TRBJ2-1; checking the TCRdb D call of TRBD2 is not possible without DNA. CDR3 size: 16 residues. The germline V gene encodes CDR1 SNHLY and CDR2 FYNNEI. CDR3 residues: CASKDLGLAGENEQFF.

The rearrangement joins TRBV12-3 or TRBV12-4 to TRBJ2-1; TCRdb gives TRBD1 as the D gene, but with no DNA this cannot be confirmed. The CDR3 runs 15 residues. This chain's CDR3 is CASSPSGQGFGEQFF.

The chain recombines TRBV28 with TRBJ2-1; TCRdb's assignment of TRBD1 cannot be checked, as there is no DNA. This CDR3 has 13 amino acids. The germline gives CDR1 MDHEN, CDR2 SYDVKM. This chain's CDR3 is CASSLLPSWEQFF.

J is TRBJ2-3 and V is TRBV5-1. Looked up from germline, CDR1 is SGHRS and CDR2 is YFSETQ. This CDR3 spans 14 amino acids. The CDR3 sequence: CASSLATITDTQYF.

The V and J genes are TRBV7-9 and TRBJ2-1; the D call of TRBD1 rests on TCRdb alone, since no DNA is present to check it. This CDR3 has 15 residues. CDR1 is SEHNR, CDR2 FQNEAQ, per germline (reference sequence). The CDR3 loop is CASSPMGGTNNEQFF.

The chain combines TRBV12-3 or TRBV12-4 with TRBJ1-2; TCRdb indicates TRBD1, and absent DNA this call remains unverified. The CDR3 length is 16 residues. CDR3 region: CASSPLGTGGSYGYTF.

The chain joins TRBV5-1 to TRBJ2-7; checking the TCRdb D call of TRBD2 is not possible without DNA. The germline CDR1 and CDR2 sequences are SGHRS and YFSETQ. The length of the CDR3 is 15 residues. The chain's CDR3 is CASSLMASSPYEQYF.

The V gene is TRBV28, the J gene TRBJ2-2; TCRdb names TRBD1, which stays unverified in the absence of DNA. Germline V gene sequence: CDR1 MDHEN, CDR2 SYDVKM. This CDR3 comprises 16 residues. CDR3 amino acids: CASSFRDLTDTGELFF.

This chain uses TRBV5-1 with TRBJ2-7. The CDR3 contains 14 residues. Germline CDR1 and CDR2: SGHRS and YFSETQ. The CDR3 here is CASSLNGIDYEQYF.

The genes are TRBV4-1 and TRBJ1-1; TCRdb outputs TRBD1, but without DNA this stays unchecked. Germline lookup yields CDR1 MGHRA and CDR2 YSYEKL. The CDR3 runs to 14 residues. The chain's CDR3 is CASSPTGGNTEAFF.

The chain uses TRBV27 and TRBJ2-7; TCRdb designates TRBD1, a call that cannot be tested without DNA. The CDR3 runs 16 residues. CDR1 and CDR2 from the germline V gene are MNHEY and SMNVEV (reference sequence). The CDR3 sequence: CASSLSARASLYEQYF.